This T cell receptor beta chain was observed in a study of T cells in tumors after PD-1 blockade. The data were produced by immunoSEQ multiplex PCR, yet TCRdb's version contains in-frame clones alone and is incomplete. This sample has roughly 48,000 clones, with more than 65% found just once. Trimming at V came to 6 bases and at J to 6 bases, leaving 9 bases not matched to a gene. Per germline, CDR1 MRHNA and CDR2 SNTAGT. This CDR3 comprises 15 residues. The TCR comes from a human donor with basal cell carcinoma. The chain joins TRBV6-4 to TRBJ2-3; 10 bases match TRBD2. The sequencing here drew on PBMCs, taken before anti-PD-1 treatment. The CDR3: CASRQVSGGSDTQYF. The CDR3 DNA reads as TGTGCCAGCAGACAAGTTAGCGGGGGGTCTGATACGCAGTATTTT.